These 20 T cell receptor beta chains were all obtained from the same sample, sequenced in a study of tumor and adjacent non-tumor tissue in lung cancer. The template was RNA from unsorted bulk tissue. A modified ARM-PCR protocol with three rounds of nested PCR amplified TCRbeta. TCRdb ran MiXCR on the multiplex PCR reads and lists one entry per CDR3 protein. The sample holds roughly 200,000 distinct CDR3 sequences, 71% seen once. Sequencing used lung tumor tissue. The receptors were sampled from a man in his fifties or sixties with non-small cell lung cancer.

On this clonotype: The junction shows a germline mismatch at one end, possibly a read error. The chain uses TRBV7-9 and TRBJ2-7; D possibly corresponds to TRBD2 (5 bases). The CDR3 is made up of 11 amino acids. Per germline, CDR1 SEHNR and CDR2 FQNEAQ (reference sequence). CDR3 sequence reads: CASTFDYEQHF. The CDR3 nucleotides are TGTGCCAGCACCTTCGACTACGAGCAGCACTTC.

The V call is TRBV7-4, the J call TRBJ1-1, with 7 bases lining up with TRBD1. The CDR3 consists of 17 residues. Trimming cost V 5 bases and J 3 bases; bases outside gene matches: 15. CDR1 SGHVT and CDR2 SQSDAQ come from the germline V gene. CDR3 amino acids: CASSPRAQGRADTEAFF. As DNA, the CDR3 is TGTGCCAGCAGCCCGCGGGCACAGGGGAGGGCAGACACTGAAGCTTTCTTT.

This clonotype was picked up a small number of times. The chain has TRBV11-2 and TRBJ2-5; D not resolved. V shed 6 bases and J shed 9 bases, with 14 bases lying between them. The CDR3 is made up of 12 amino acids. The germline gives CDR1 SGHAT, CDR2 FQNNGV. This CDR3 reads CASSPISGAQYF. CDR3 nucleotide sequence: TGTGCCAGCAGTCCTATCTCTGGGGCCCAGTACTTC.

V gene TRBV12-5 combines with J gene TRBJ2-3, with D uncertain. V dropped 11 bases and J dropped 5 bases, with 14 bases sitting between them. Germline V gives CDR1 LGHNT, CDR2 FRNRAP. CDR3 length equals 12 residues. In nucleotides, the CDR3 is TGTGCTGACGGACCTCGCAGAGATACGCAGTATTTT. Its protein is CADGPRRDTQYF.

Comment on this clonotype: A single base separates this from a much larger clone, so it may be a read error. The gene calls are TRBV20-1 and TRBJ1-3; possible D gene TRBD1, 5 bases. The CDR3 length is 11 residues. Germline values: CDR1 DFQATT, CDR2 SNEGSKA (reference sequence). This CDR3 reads CGGSAGNTLYF. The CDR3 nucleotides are TGCGGGGGTTCGGCTGGAAACACCTTATATTTT.

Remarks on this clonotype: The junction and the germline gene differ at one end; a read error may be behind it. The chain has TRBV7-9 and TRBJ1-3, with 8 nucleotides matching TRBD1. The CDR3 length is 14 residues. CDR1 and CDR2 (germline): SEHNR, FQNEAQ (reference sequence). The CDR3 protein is CATPGQGSGNTIYF. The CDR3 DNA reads TGCGCCACCCCAGGACAGGGCTCTGGAAACACCATATATTTT.

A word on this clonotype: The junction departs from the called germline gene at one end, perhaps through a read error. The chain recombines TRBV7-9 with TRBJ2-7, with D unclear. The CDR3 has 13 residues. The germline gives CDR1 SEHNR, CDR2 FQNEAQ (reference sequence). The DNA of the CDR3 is TGTGCCAGCAGCTTATCGCTAGGGTACGAGCAGTGCTTC. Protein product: CASSLSLGYEQCF.

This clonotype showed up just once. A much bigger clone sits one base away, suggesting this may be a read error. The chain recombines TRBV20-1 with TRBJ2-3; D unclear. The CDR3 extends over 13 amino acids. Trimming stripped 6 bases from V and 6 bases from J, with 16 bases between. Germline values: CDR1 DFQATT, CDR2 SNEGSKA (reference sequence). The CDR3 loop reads CSAPAELADTQYF. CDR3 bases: TGCAGTGCCCCTGCCGAGTTAGCCGATACGCAGTATTTT.

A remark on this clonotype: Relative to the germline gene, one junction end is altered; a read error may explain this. The CDR3 DNA sequence: TGCGTCAGCAGCCTAGCCCAGGGAGCCACCACAGATACGCAGTATTTT. Protein product: CVSSLAQGATTDTQYF. V and J are TRBV5-1 and TRBJ2-3; D might be TRBD1 or TRBD2, each matching 5 bases. Germline CDR1 SGHRS, CDR2 YFSETQ. The CDR3 loop spans 16 amino acids.

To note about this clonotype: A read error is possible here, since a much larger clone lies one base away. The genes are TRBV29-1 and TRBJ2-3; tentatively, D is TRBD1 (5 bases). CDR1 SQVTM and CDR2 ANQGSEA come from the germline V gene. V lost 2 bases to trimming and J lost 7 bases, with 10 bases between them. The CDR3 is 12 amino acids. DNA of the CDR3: TGCAGCGTTGAAATAGCAGGGAATACGCAGTATTTT. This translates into CSVEIAGNTQYF.

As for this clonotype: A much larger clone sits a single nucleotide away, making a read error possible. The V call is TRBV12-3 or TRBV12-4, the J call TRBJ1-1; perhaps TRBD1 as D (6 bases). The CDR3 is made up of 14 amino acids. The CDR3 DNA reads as TGTACCAGCAGTTTCCAGGGGATGAACACTGAAGCTTTCTTT. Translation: CTSSFQGMNTEAFF.

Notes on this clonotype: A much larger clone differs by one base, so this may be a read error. The CDR3 is CSASLRMASTDTQYF. CDR3 DNA: TGCAGTGCTTCACTTCGGATGGCTAGCACAGATACGCAGTATTTT. This chain connects TRBV20-1 to TRBJ2-3, with D hard to call. Looked up from germline, CDR1 is DFQATT and CDR2 is SNEGSKA (reference sequence). The length of the CDR3 is 15 residues. Trimming removed 5 bases from V and 0 bases from J, with 15 bases in between.

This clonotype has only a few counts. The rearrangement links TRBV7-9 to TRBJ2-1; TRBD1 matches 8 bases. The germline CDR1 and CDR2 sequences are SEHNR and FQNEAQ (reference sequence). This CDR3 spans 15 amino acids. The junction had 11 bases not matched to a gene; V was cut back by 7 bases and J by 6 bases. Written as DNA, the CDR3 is TGTGCCAGCACTAAAACTGGGACAGGAGTCAATGAGCAGTTCTTC. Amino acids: CASTKTGTGVNEQFF.

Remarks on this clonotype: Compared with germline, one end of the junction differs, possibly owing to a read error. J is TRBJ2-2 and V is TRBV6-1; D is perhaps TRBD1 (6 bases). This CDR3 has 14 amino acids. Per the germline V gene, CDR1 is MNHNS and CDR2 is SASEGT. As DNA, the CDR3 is TGTACCAGCAGGCCAGGGGCCGACACCGGGGAGCTGTTTTTT. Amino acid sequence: CTSRPGADTGELFF.

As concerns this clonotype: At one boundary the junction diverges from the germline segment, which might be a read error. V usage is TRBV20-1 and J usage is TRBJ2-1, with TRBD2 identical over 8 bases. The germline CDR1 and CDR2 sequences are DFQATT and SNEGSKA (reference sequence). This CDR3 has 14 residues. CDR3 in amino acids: CRASLGGGRHEQFF. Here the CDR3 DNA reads TGCAGAGCTAGTCTCGGGGGGGGCCGCCATGAGCAGTTCTTC.

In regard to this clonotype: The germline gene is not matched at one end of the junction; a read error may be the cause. The CDR3 DNA sequence: TGTGCCAGCAGTAATGGGTCGGACTATGGCTACACCTTT. It yields the protein CASSNGSDYGYTF. The chain has TRBV6-5 and TRBJ1-2; D unresolved. The CDR3 is made up of 13 amino acids. Germline V CDR1 and CDR2: MNHEY, SVGAGI.

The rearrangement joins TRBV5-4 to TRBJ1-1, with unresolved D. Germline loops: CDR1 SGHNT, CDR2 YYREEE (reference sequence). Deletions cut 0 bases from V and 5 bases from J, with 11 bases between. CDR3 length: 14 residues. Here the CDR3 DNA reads TGTGCCAGCAGCTTGGAGGACCCGCGGACTGAAGCTTTCTTT. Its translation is CASSLEDPRTEAFF.

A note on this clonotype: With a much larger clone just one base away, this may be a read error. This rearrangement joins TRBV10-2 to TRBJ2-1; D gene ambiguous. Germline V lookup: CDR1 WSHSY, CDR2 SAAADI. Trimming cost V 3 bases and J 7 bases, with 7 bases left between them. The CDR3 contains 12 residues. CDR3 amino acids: CASSDYRNEQFF. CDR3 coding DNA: TGCGCCAGCAGTGATTACAGAAATGAGCAGTTCTTC.

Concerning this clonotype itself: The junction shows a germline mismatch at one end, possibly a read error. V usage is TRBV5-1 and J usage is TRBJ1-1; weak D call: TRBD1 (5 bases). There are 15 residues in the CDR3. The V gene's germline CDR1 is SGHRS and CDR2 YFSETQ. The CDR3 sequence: CASSFSTAGNTESIF. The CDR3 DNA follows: TGCGCCAGCAGCTTCTCGACAGCGGGGAACACTGAATCTATCTTT.

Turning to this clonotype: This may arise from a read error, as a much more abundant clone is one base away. DNA of the CDR3: TGTGCCAGCACCCGGACTAGCGGAGCCTCCTACGAGCAGCACTTC. It translates to CASTRTSGASYEQHF. The J gene is TRBJ2-7, the V gene TRBV6-2 or TRBV6-3; TRBD2 agrees at 10 bases. The CDR3 covers 15 residues. In germline, CDR1 is MNHEY, CDR2 SVGEGT.